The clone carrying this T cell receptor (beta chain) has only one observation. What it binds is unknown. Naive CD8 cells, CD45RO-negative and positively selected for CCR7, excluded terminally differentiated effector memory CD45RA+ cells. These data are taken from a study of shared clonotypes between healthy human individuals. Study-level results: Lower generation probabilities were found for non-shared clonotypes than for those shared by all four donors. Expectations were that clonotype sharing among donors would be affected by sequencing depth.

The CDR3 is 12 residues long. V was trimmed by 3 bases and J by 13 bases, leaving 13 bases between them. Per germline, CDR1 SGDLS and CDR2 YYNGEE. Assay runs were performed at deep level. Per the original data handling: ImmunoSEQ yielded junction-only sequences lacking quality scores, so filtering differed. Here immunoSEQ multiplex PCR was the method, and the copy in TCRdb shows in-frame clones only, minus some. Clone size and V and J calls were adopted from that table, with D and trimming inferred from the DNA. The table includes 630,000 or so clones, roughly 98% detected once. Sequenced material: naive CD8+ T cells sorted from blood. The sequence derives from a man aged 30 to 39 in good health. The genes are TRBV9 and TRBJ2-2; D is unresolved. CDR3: CASSAAAHGLFF. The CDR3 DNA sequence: TGTGCCAGCAGCGCCGCAGCCCATGGGCTGTTTTTT. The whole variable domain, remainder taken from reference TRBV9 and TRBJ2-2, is DSGVTQTPKHLITATGQRVTLRCSPRSGDLSVYWYQQSLDQGLQFLIQYYNGEERAKGNILERFSAQQFPDLHSELNLSSLELGDSALYFCASSAAAHGLFFGEGSRLTVL.